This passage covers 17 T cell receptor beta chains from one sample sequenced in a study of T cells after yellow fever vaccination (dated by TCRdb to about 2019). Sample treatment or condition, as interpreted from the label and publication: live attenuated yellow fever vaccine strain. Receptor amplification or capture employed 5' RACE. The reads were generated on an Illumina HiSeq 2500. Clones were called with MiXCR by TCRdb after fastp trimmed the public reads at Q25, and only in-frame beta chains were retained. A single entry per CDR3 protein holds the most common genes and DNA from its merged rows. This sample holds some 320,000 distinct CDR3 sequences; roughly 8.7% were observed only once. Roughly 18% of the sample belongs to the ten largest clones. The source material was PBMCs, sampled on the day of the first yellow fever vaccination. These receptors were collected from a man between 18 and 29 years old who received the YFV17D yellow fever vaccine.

CDR3 region: CATTGTGASGANVLTF. CDR3 nucleotide sequence: TGTGCCACCACCGGGACAGGGGCTTCTGGGGCCAACGTCCTGACTTTC. V and J are TRBV10-3 and TRBJ2-6, with 10 bases identical to TRBD1. CDR1 ENHRY and CDR2 SYGVKD come from the germline V gene. CDR3 length: 16 amino acids. J gave up 1 base and V 10 bases, and 7 bases lay outside the gene matches.

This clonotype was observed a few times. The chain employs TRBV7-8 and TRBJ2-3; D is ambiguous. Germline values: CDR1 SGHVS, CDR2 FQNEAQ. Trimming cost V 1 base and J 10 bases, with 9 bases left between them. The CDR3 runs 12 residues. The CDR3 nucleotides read TGTGCCAGCAGCTTAGTCCGCCTATCGCAGTATTTT. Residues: CASSLVRLSQYF.

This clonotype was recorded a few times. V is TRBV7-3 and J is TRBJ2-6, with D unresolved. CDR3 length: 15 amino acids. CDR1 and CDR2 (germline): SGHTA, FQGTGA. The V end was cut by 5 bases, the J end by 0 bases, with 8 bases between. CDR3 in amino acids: CASSLPDSGANVLTF. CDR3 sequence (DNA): TGTGCCAGCAGCCTGCCCGACTCTGGGGCCAACGTCCTGACTTTC.

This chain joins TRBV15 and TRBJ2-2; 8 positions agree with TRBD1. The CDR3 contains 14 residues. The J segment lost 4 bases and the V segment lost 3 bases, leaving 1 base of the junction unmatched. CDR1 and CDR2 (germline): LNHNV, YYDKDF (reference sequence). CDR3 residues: CATSSTGGTGELFF. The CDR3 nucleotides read TGTGCCACCAGCAGCACAGGGGGCACCGGGGAGCTGTTTTTT.

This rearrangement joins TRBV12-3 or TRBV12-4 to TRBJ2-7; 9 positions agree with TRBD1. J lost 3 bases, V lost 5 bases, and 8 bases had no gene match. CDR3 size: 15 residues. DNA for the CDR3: TGTGCCAGCAGTCCTGGTGACAGGGGGGGCTACGAGCAGTACGTC. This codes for CASSPGDRGGYEQYV.

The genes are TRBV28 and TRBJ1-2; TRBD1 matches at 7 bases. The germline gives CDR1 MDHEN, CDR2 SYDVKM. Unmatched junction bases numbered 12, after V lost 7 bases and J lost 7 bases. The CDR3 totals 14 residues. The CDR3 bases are TGTGCCAGCACTCCCCTCGGGACAGTAGCTGGCTACACCTTC. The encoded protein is CASTPLGTVAGYTF.

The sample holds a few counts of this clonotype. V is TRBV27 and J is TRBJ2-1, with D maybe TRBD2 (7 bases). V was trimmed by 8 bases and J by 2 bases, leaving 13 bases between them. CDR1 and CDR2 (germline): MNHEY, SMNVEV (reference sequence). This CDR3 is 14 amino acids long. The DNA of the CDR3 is TGTGCCAGCGCTTGGGGGGGCCCCTACAATGAGCAGTTCTTC. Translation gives CASAWGGPYNEQFF.

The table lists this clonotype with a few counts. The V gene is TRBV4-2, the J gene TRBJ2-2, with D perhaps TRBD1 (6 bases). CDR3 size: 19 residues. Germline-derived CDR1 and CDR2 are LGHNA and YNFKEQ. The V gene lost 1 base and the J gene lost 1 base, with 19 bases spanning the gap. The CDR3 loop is CASSQGSPRTAENTGELFF. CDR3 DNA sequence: TGTGCCAGCAGCCAAGGATCCCCGCGGACAGCTGAGAACACCGGGGAGCTGTTTTTT.

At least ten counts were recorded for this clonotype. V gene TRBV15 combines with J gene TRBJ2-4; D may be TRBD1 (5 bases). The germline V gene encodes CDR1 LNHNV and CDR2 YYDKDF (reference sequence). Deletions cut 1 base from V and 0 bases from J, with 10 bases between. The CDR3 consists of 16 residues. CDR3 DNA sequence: TGTGCCACCAGCAGAGGGACAATTTTAGCCAAAAACATTCAGTACTTC. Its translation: CATSRGTILAKNIQYF.

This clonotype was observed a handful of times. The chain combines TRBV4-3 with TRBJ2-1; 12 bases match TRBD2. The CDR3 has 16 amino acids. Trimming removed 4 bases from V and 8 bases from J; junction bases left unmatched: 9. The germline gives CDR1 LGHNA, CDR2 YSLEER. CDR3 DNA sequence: TGCGCCAGCAGCCGAGGGGGGACTAGCGGGTCGGATGAGCAGTTCTTC. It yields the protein CASSRGGTSGSDEQFF.

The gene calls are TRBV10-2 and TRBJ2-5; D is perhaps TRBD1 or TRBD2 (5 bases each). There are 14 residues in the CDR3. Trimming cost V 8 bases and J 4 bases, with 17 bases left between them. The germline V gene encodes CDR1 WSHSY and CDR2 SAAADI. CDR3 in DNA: TGCGCCAGCCGCCCTAGAGGGGCGCTAGAGACCCAGTACTTC. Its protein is CASRPRGALETQYF.

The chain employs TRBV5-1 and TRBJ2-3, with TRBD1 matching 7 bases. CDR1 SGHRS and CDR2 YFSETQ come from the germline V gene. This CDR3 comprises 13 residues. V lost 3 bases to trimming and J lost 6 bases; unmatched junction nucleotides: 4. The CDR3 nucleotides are TGCGCCAGCAGCTCACAACAGGGGGATACGCAGTATTTT. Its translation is CASSSQQGDTQYF.

The CDR3 here is CASSRDRSGVRNQPQHF. The CDR3 DNA reads as TGCGCCAGCAGCCGAGACAGGAGTGGGGTGAGAAATCAGCCCCAGCATTTT. This chain uses TRBV4-3 with TRBJ1-5, with TRBD1 as a possible D gene (6 bases). The germline CDR1 and CDR2 sequences are LGHNA and YSLEER. The CDR3 covers 17 residues. V gave up 4 bases and J gave up 4 bases, with 20 bases separating them.

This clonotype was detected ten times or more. The CDR3 reads CASSPRTGFQDEQYF. The CDR3 DNA sequence: TGCGCCAGCAGCCCCCGGACAGGGTTCCAGGACGAGCAGTACTTC. The chain uses TRBV4-1 and TRBJ2-7; TRBD1 matches 8 bases. Germline CDR1 reads MGHRA; CDR2 reads YSYEKL. The CDR3 length is 15 residues. The junction had 10 bases not matched to a gene; V was cut back by 4 bases and J by 5 bases.

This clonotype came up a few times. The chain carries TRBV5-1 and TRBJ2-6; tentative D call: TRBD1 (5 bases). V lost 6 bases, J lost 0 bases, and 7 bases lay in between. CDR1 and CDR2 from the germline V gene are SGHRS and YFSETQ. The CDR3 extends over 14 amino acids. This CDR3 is CASIRDSGANVLTF. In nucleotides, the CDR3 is TGCGCCAGCATCAGGGACTCTGGGGCCAACGTCCTGACTTTC.

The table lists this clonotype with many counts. As DNA, the CDR3 is TGTGCCAGCAGCTCCCCCGGGACACAAGGAATCTACGAGCAGTACTTC. It codes for CASSSPGTQGIYEQYF. V gene TRBV7-2 combines with J gene TRBJ2-7; perhaps TRBD1 as D (6 bases). Germline CDR1 is SGHTA and CDR2 is FQGNSA. The V and J ends lost 4 bases and 3 bases respectively, with 19 bases between them. This CDR3 is 16 amino acids long.

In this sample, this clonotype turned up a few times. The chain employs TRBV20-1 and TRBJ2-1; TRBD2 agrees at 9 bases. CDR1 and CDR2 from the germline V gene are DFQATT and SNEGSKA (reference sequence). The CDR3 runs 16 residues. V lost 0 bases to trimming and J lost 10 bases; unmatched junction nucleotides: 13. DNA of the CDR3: TGCAGTGCTAGAGATTTTGGCGGGGGGGCCTCTATAGAGCAGTTCTTC. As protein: CSARDFGGGASIEQFF.